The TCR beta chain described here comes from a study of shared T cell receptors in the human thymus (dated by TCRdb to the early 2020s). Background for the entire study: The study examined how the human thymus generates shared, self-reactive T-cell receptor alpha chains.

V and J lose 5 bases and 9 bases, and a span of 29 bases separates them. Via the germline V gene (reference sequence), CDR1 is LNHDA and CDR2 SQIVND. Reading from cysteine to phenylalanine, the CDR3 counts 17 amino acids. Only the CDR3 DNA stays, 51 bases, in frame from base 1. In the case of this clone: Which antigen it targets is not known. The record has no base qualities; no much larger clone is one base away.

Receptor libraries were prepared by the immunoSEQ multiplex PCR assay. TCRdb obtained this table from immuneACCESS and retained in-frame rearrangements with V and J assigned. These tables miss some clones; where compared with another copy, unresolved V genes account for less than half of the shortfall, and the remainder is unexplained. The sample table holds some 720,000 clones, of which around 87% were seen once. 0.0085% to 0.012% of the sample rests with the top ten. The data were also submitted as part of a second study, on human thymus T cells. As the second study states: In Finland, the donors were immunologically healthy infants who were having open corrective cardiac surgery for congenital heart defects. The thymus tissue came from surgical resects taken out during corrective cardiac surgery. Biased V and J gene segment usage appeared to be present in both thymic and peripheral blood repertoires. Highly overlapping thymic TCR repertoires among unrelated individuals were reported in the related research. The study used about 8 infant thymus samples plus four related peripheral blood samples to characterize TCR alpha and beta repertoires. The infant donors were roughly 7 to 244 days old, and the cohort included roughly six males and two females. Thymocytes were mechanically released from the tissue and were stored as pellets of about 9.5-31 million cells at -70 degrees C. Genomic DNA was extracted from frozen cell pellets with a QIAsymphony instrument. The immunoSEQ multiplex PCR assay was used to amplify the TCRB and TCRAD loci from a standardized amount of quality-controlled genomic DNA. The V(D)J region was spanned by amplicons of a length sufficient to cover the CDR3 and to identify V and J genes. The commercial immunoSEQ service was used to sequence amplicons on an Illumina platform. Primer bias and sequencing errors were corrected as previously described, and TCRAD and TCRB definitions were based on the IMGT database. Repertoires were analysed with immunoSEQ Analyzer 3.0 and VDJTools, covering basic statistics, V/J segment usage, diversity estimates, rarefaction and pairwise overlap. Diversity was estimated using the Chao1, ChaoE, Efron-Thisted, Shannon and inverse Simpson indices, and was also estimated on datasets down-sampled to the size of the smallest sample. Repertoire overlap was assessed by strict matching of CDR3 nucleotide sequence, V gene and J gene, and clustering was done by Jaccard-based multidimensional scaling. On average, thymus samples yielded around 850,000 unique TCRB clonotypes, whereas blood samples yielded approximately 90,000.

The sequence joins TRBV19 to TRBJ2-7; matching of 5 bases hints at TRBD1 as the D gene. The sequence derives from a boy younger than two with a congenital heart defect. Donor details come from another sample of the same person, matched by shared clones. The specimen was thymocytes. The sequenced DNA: TGTGCCAGTAGTTCCGGACAAAACCCGGTCCGAGGTACAGGGCAGTACTTC. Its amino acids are CASSSGQNPVRGTGQYF. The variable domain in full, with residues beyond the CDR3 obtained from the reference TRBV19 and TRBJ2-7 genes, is DGGITQSPKYLFRKEGQNVTLSCEQNLNHDAMYWYRQDPGQGLRLIYYSQIVNDFQKGDIAEGYSVSREKKESFPLTVTSAQKNPTAFYLCASSSGQNPVRGTGQYFGPGTRLTVT.